A single sample is the source of the 10 T cell receptor beta chains below, sequenced in a study of molecular identifiers for immune sequencing clone quantification. MiXCR, run by TCRdb on the PCR reads, gives a single entry per CDR3 protein. There are nearly 650,000 distinct CDR3 sequences in the sample; 25% occur only once, and about 0.73% lies in the top ten. Sequencing was performed on naive CD8+ T cells from blood, with Jurkat cell RNA spiked in. Subset meaning: FACS-sorted CD8+CD4-CCR7+CD45RA+ naive T cells. Receptors originate from a human donor in good health. Some libraries in this study had Jurkat cell RNA spiked in.

A few counts support this clonotype. The CDR3: CASSPGAGHTEAFF. CDR3 DNA: TGTGCCAGCAGCCCGGGAGCGGGTCACACTGAAGCTTTCTTT. The rearrangement joins TRBV5-6 to TRBJ1-1; no clear D. Deletions cut 4 bases from V and 3 bases from J, with 13 bases between. The CDR3 is made up of 14 amino acids. Per germline, CDR1 SGHDT and CDR2 YYEEEE.

This clonotype was observed a handful of times. This sequence joins TRBV11-2 and TRBJ1-6; TRBD1 aligns across 7 bases. This CDR3 region has 18 residues. V lost 3 bases, J lost 5 bases, and 13 bases stayed unmatched. Looked up from germline, CDR1 is SGHAT and CDR2 is FQNNGV. The CDR3 loop is CASSFGHSYDRDNSPLHF. The CDR3 bases are TGTGCCAGCAGCTTCGGTCATTCGTACGACAGGGATAATTCACCCCTCCACTTT.

This clonotype has more than one count but fewer than ten. For the CDR3, the DNA is TGTGCCAGCAGTGTCGGTTGGAATCAGCCCCAGCATTTT. It encodes CASSVGWNQPQHF. The J gene is TRBJ1-5, the V gene TRBV6-2 or TRBV6-3; D is uncertain. The length of the CDR3 is 13 residues. V was pared by 5 bases and J by 4 bases, with 9 bases between. The V gene's germline CDR1 is MNHEY and CDR2 SVGEGT.

The chain combines TRBV28 with TRBJ1-2, with 7 bases identical to TRBD1. This CDR3 region has 13 residues. The ends lost 9 bases at V and 7 bases at J; junction bases unmatched: 11. Germline assignment: CDR1 MDHEN and CDR2 SYDVKM. The CDR3 nucleotides read TGTGCCAGTTTACCACTGACAGGGATTGGCTACACCTTC. It codes for CASLPLTGIGYTF.

Of note for this clonotype: This may stem from a read error, because a much larger clone lies one nucleotide away. CDR3 region: CASSLMEAIISSEAFF. Written as DNA, the CDR3 is TGTGCCAGCAGCTTAATGGAGGCTATAATCTCGAGTGAAGCTTTCTTT. The chain couples TRBV5-4 to TRBJ1-1; D not certain. V lost 2 bases to trimming and J lost 7 bases, with 21 bases between them. The CDR3 runs 16 residues. Germline loops: CDR1 SGHNT, CDR2 YYREEE (reference sequence).

This clonotype was found many times. This chain joins TRBV29-1 and TRBJ1-1; 7 bases match TRBD1. The J segment lost 0 bases and the V segment lost 7 bases, leaving 5 bases of the junction unmatched. This CDR3 is 13 amino acids long. The germline gives CDR1 SQVTM, CDR2 ANQGSEA. CDR3: CSEIDRVNTEAFF. In nucleotides, the CDR3 is TGCAGCGAGATCGACAGGGTGAACACTGAAGCTTTCTTT. Full variable domain (missing parts from reference TRBV29-1 and TRBJ1-1): SAVISQKPSRDICQRGTSLTIQCQVDSQVTMMFWYRQQPGQSLTLIATANQGSEATYESGFVIDKFPISRPNLTFSTLTVSNMSPEDSSIYLCSEIDRVNTEAFFGQGTRLTVV.

Of note for this clonotype: A much larger clonotype is one base distant, so this may be a read error. This chain connects TRBV13 to TRBJ1-5; the D gene is possibly TRBD1 (6 bases). In germline, CDR1 is PRHDT, CDR2 FYEKMQ (reference sequence). The CDR3 totals 15 residues. CDR3 DNA sequence: TGTGCCCGCAGCTGGGGGGGCGATAGCAATCAGCCCCAGCATTTT. Protein sequence: CARSWGGDSNQPQHF.

This clonotype appeared a few times. The chain employs TRBV19 and TRBJ1-1, with no clear D. V was shortened by 3 bases and J by 1 base, with 9 bases between the two germline ends. Germline assignment: CDR1 LNHDA and CDR2 SQIVND (reference sequence). The CDR3 has 14 residues. The CDR3 reads CASSIFIANTEAFF. The CDR3 bases are TGTGCCAGTAGTATTTTCATTGCGAACACTGAAGCTTTCTTT.

This clonotype appeared many times. The chain is built from TRBV7-6 and TRBJ2-3, with TRBD1 as a possible D gene (6 bases). Germline V CDR1 and CDR2: SGHVS, FNYEAQ. The CDR3 is made up of 14 amino acids. Trimming shortened V by 8 bases and J by 0 bases, and 12 bases separated the two germline ends. CDR3 bases: TGTGCCAGCGATGGGGGCTCGAGCACAGATACGCAGTATTTT. Protein sequence: CASDGGSSTDTQYF.

This clonotype showed up many times. The chain employs TRBV11-2 and TRBJ2-3, with D perhaps matching TRBD1 (5 bases). Trimming pared 1 base from V and 4 bases from J, leaving 9 bases between. The germline V gene has CDR1 SGHAT and CDR2 FQNNGV. The CDR3 length is 14 residues. The CDR3 spells CASSLGQGSDTQYF. The DNA of the CDR3 is TGTGCCAGCAGCTTAGGCCAGGGATCAGATACGCAGTATTTT. The whole variable domain, filled in from reference TRBV11-2 and TRBJ2-3, reads EAGVAQSPRYKIIEKRQSVAFWCNPISGHATLYWYQQILGQGPKLLIQFQNNGVVDDSQLPKDRFSAERLKGVDSTLKIQPAKLEDSAVYLCASSLGQGSDTQYFGPGTRLTVL.